The present TCR beta chain was sequenced within a study of T-cell memory formation after mild COVID-19. Overall study findings and caveats: The study detected some responding clones in pre-infection memory, suggesting cross-reactive memory joined.

Trimming removed 5 bases at V and 0 bases at J, with 7 bases between. Germline values: CDR1 SGHVS, CDR2 FQNEAQ. The CDR3 length is 14 residues. In TCRdb, the 5' RACE reads were re-called with MiXCR into one record per CDR3 protein. The sample lists 90,000 to 120,000 distinct CDR3 sequences; approximately 10% were seen once. This clonotype is categorized as large. What it binds is unknown. The gene calls are TRBV7-8 and TRBJ2-2; D ambiguous. The sample consisted of PBMCs or a T cell subset sorted from them (not recorded which). The TCR originated in a man aged 18 to 30 who had mild COVID-19 (a few samples of this study predate the infection). Cell type and time point are not known. The DNA for the CDR3 is TGTGCCAGCAGCGCAGTCGCGAACACCGGGGAGCTGTTTTTT. Its translation: CASSAVANTGELFF.